This TCR beta chain was found in a study of CD8 T cells in ankylosing spondylitis. V lost 4 bases, J lost 5 bases, and 14 bases lay in between. CDR1 is KGHDR and CDR2 is SFDVKD in the germline V gene. The length of the CDR3 is 14 residues. This clonotype occurred a few times. TCRdb processed the 5' RACE reads anew with MiXCR; each CDR3 protein has one entry. Here the sample spans hundreds of thousands of distinct CDR3 sequences, roughly 22% being singletons. The chain is built from TRBV24-1 and TRBJ2-7; TRBD1 or TRBD2 may be the D gene (5 bases each). Sequencing was performed on blood, either unsorted or a sorted T cell fraction (not recorded which). This sequence was found in a male donor with ankylosing spondylitis or in good health (not recorded which). DNA for the CDR3: TGTGCCACCAGTGACCCCGGACGGGGCGACGAGCAGTACTTC. It yields the protein CATSDPGRGDEQYF.